This T cell receptor beta chain was sequenced for a study of T cells in Graves' hyperthyroidism and ophthalmopathy. On the study more broadly: Peripheral blood was drawn at first diagnosis, prior to all treatment.

A patient was excluded if there was uncontrolled infection, other autoimmune disease, pregnancy or lactation. RNA transcripts provided the source from which TCR beta CDR3 regions were amplified. An initial round of RT-PCR targeting the TCR CDR3 relied on the HTBI primer set. MiXCR, applied by TCRdb to the multiplex PCR reads, yields one record per CDR3 protein. This table has roughly 400,000 distinct CDR3 sequences, over 12% appearing once. The CDR3 length is 18 residues. Germline values: CDR1 SGHAT, CDR2 FQNNGV. V lost 3 bases and J lost 0; bases outside the gene matches: 6. The TCR was taken from a man aged 50 to 60 with Graves' ophthalmopathy. Sequencing was performed on blood. This sequence joins TRBV11-2 and TRBJ2-6; 9 nucleotides agree with TRBD2. In DNA form, the CDR3 reads TGTGCCAGCAGCTTGGAGGGACTAGCTTCCTCTGGGGCCAACGTCCTGACTTTC. This gives the protein CASSLEGLASSGANVLTF.